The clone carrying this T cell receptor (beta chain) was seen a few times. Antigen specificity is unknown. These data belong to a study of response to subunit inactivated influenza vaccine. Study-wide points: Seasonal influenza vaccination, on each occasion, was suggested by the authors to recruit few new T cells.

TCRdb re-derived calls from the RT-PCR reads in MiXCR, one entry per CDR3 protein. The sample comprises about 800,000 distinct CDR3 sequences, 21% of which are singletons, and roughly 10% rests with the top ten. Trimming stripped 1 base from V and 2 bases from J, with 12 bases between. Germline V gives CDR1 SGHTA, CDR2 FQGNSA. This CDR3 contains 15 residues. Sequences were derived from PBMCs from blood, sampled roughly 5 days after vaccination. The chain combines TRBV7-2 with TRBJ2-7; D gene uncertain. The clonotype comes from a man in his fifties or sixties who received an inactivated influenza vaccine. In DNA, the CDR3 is TGTGCCAGCAGCTTAGGCCTTTCCTACGCCTACGAGCAGTACTTC. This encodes CASSLGLSYAYEQYF.